The entry below gives a single T cell receptor (beta chain) sequence along with its context. Its antigen is currently unknown. Per the germline V gene, CDR1 is SGHAT and CDR2 is FQNNGV. This CDR3 region has 14 residues. V lost 1 base and J 2 bases, leaving 9 bases between the germline ends. These data belong to a study of shared clonotypes between healthy human individuals. Assay: immunoSEQ multiplex PCR; the TCRdb copy retains only in-frame clones and omits some. Of 1,400,000 or so clones in the sample, 98% to 99% are singletons; the top ten hold 0.36%. General study results and limits: Only blood samples were collected, and tissue repertoires likely differ.

Sequencing was done on a sample of naive CD4+ T cells sorted from blood. Subset given: CD45RA+ positively selected. This TCR derives from a man aged 25-45 years in good health. The chain joins TRBV11-2 to TRBJ2-7, with TRBD1 as a possible D gene (5 bases). DNA of the CDR3: TGTGCCAGCAGCTTAGTGGACACAACCTACGAGCAGTACTTC. Residues: CASSLVDTTYEQYF.